The sequence of this T cell receptor beta chain was determined in a study of T cells after yellow fever vaccination. This clonotype came up a few times. The antigen is not known. Study results and limitations: Post-booster repertoires again held most primary-vaccination clones (roughly 95% CD4, approximately 90% CD8).

The CDR3 is made up of 16 amino acids. Deletions cut 6 bases from V and 3 bases from J, with 19 bases between. TCRdb re-called the 5' RACE reads with MiXCR, one entry per CDR3 protein. The data contain some 260,000 distinct CDR3 sequences, around 4.9% of them singletons. This TCR derives from a man younger than 35 who received the YFV17D yellow fever vaccine. The material sequenced was CD4+ T cells sorted from PBMCs, taken on the day of the yellow fever booster vaccination. This chain links TRBV12-3 or TRBV12-4 with TRBJ2-3, with D possibly matching TRBD2 (7 bases). DNA of the CDR3: TGTGCCAGCAGCCAGGACAGTATCGGGGGGACAGATACGCAGTATTTT. Residues: CASSQDSIGGTDTQYF.